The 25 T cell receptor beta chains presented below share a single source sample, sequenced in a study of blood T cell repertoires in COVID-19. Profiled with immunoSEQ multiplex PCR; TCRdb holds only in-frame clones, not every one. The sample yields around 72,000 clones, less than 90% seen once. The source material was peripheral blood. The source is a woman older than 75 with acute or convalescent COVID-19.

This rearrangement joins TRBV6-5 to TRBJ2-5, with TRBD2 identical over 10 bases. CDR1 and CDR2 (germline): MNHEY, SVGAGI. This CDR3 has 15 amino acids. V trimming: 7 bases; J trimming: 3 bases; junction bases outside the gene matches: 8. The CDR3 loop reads CASIRTSGFEETQYF. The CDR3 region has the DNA TGTGCCAGCATCCGGACTAGCGGATTTGAAGAGACCCAGTACTTC.

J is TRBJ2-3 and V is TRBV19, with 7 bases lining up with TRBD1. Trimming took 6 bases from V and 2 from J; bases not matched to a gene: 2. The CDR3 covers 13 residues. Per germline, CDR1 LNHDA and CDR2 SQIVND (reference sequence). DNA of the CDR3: TGTGCCAGTAGCGGACAGGACACAGATACGCAGTATTTT. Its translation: CASSGQDTDTQYF. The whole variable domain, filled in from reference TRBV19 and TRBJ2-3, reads DGGITQSPKYLFRKEGQNVTLSCEQNLNHDAMYWYRQDPGQGLRLIYYSQIVNDFQKGDIAEGYSVSREKKESFPLTVTSAQKNPTAFYLCASSGQDTDTQYFGPGTRLTVL.

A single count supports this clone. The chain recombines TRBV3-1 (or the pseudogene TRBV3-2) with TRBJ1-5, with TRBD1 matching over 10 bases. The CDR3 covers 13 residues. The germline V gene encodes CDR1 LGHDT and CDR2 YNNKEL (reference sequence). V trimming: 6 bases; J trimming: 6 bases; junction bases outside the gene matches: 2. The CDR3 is CASSRTGGQPQHF. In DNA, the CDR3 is TGTGCCAGCAGTAGGACAGGGGGTCAGCCCCAGCATTTT.

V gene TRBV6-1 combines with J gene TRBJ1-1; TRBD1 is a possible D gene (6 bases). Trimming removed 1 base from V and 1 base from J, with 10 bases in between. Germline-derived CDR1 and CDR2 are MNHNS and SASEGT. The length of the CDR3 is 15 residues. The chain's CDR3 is CASSEGTGRNTEAFF. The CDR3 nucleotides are TGTGCCAGCAGTGAAGGTACAGGGAGGAACACTGAAGCTTTCTTT.

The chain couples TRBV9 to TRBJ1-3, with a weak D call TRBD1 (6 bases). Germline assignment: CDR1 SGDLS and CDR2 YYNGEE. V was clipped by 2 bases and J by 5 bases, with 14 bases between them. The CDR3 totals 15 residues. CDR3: CASSVTDSTRNTIYF. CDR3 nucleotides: TGTGCCAGCAGCGTCACGGACAGCACCCGAAACACCATATATTTT.

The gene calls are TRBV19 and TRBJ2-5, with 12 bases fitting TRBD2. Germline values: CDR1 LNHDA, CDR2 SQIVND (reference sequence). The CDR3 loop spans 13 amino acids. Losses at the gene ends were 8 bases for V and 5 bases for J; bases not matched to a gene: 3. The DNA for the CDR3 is TGTGCCAGTCGGACTAGCGGGATGGAGACCCAGTACTTC. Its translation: CASRTSGMETQYF.

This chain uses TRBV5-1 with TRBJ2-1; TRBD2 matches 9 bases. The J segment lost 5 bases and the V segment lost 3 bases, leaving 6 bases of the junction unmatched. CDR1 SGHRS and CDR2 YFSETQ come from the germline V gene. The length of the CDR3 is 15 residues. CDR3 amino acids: CASSSGTSRDNEQFF. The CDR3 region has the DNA TGCGCCAGCAGCTCGGGGACTAGCAGAGACAATGAGCAGTTCTTC.

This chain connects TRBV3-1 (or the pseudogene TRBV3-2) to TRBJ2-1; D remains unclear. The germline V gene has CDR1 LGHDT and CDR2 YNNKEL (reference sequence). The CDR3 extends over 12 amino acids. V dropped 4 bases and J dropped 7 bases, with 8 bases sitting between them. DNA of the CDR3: TGTGCCAGCAGCCCCTTCGGGAATGAGCAGTTCTTC. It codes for CASSPFGNEQFF.

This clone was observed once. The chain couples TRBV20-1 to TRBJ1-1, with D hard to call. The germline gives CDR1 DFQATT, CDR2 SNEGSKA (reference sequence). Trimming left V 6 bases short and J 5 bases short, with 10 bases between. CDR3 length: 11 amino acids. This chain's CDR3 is CSAGGRTEAFF. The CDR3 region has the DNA TGCAGTGCCGGAGGAAGAACTGAAGCTTTCTTT.

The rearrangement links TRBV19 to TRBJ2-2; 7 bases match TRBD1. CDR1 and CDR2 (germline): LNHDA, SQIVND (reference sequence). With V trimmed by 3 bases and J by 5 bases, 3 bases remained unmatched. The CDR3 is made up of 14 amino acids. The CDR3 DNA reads TGTGCCAGTAGTATGGACAGGCTAACCGGGGAGCTGTTTTTT. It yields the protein CASSMDRLTGELFF.

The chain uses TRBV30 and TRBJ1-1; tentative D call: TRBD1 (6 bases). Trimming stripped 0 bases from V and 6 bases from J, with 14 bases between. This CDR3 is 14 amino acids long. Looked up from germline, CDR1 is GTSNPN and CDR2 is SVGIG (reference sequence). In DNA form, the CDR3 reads TGTGCCTGGAGTGTAGGGCAGGGGTCCGCTGAAGCTTTCTTT. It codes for CAWSVGQGSAEAFF. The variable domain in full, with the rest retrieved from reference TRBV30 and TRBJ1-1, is SQTIHQWPATLVQPVGSPLSLECTVEGTSNPNLYWYRQAAGRGLQLLFYSVGIGQISSEVPQNLSASRPQDRQFILSSKKLLLSDSGFYLCAWSVGQGSAEAFFGQGTRLTVV.

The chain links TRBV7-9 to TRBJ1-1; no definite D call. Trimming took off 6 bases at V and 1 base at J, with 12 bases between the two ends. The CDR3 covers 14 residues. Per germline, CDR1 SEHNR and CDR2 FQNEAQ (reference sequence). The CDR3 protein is CASRRGSRNTEAFF. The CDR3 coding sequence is TGTGCCAGCAGACGCGGGTCGCGGAACACTGAAGCTTTCTTT.

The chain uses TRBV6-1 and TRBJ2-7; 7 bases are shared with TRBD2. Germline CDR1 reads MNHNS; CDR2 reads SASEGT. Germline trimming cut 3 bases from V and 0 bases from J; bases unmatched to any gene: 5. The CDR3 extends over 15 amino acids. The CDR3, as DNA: TGTGCCAGCAGTGATCCTAGCGGAATCTCCTACGAGCAGTACTTC. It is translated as CASSDPSGISYEQYF.

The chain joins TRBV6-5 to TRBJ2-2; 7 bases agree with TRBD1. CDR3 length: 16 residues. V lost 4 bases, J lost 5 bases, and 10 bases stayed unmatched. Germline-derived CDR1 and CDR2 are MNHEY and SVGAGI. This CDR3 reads CASSSSDRVTTGELFF. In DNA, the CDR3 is TGTGCCAGCAGTTCTTCTGACAGGGTTACAACCGGGGAGCTGTTTTTT.

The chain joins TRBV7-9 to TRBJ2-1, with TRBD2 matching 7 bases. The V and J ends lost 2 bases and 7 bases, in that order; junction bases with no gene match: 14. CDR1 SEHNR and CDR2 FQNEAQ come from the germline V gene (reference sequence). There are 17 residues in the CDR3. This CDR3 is CASSLRASGYPGNEQFF. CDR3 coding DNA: TGTGCCAGCAGCTTAAGGGCTAGCGGATATCCGGGAAATGAGCAGTTCTTC.

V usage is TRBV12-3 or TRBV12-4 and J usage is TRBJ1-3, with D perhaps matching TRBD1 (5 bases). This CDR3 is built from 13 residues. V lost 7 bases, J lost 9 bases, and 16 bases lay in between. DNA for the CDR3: TGTGCCAGCACCTATGACAGCCCCCGCACCATATATTTT. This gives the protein CASTYDSPRTIYF.

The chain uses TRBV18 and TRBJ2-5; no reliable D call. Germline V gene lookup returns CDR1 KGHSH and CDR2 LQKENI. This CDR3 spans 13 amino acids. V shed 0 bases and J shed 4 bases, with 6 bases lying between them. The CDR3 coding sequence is TGTGCCAGCTCACCACCGAGTCGAGAGACCCAGTACTTC. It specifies CASSPPSRETQYF.

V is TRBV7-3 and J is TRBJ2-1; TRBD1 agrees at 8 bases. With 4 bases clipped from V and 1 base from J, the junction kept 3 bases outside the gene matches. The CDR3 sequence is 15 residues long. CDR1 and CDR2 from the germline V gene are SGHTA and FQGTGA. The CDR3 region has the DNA TGTGCCAGCAGCTCCAGACAGGGGTCCTACAATGAGCAGTTCTTC. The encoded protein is CASSSRQGSYNEQFF.

For the CDR3, the DNA is TGTGCCAGCAGCTTCCACAGGGATAACTATGGCTACACCTTC. Protein sequence: CASSFHRDNYGYTF. This chain links TRBV3-1 (or the pseudogene TRBV3-2) with TRBJ1-2; maybe TRBD1 (6 bases). Germline V CDR1 and CDR2: LGHDT, YNNKEL (reference sequence). CDR3 length: 14 amino acids. The V gene lost 5 bases and the J gene lost 1 base, with 11 bases spanning the gap.

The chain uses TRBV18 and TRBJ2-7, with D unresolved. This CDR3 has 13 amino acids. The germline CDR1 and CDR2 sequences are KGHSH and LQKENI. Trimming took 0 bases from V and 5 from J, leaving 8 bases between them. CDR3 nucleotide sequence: TGTGCCAGCTCACCACCAAGCCTCAACGAGCAGTACTTC. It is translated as CASSPPSLNEQYF.

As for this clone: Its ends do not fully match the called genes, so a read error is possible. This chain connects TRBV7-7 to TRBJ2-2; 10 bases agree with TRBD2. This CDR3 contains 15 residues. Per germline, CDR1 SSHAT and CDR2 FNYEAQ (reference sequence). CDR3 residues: CASSPAGGPTGELFF. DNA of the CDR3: TGTGCTAGCAGCCCAGCGGGGGGGCCGACCGGGGAGCTGTTTTTT. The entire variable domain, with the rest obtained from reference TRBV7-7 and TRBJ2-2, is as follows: GAGVSQSPRYKVTKRGQDVTLRCDPISSHATLYWYQQALGQGPEFLTYFNYEAQPDKSGLPSDRFSAERPEGSISTLTIQRTEQRDSAMYRCASSPAGGPTGELFFGEGSRLTVL.

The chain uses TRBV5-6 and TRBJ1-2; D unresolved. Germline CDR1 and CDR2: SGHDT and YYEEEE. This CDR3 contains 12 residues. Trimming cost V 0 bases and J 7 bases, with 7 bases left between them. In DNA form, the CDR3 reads TGTGCCAGCAGCTTGGTCGCGGGTGGCTACACCTTC. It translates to CASSLVAGGYTF. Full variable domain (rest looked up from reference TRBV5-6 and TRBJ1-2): DAGVTQSPTHLIKTRGQQVTLRCSPKSGHDTVSWYQQALGQGPQFIFQYYEEEERQRGNFPDRFSGHQFPNYSSELNVNALLLGDSALYLCASSLVAGGYTFGSGTRLTVV.

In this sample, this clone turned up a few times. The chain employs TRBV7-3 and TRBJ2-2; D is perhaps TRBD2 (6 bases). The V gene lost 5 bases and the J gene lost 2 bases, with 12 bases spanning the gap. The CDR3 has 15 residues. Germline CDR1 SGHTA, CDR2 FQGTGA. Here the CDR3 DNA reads TGTGCCAGCAGCCCCCGACTAGTTAACACCGGGGAGCTGTTTTTT. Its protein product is CASSPRLVNTGELFF.

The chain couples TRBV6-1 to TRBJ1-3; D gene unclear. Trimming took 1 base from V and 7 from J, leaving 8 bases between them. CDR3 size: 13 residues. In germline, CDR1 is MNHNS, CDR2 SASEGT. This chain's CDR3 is CASSEVRGNTIYF. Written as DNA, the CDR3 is TGTGCCAGCAGTGAAGTCAGAGGGAACACCATATATTTT.

Written as DNA, the CDR3 is TGTGCCAGCAGTTCGCGACAGGGCACCGAGCAGTACTTC. This encodes CASSSRQGTEQYF. This chain links TRBV2 with TRBJ2-7, with TRBD1 matching over 7 bases. V trimming: 5 bases; J trimming: 6 bases; junction bases outside the gene matches: 7. The CDR3 extends over 13 amino acids. Germline V CDR1 and CDR2: SNHLY, FYNNEI.